This TCR beta chain comes out of a study of blood T cell repertoires in COVID-19. Study overall: Italy, Spain and the United States were the sources of the convalescent and acute COVID-19 samples. From T cells, B-cell-depleted T cells, or PBMCs came the material, which was cDNA or gDNA.

Seattle patients were enrolled during active infection and followed longitudinally. Original analysis: Estimated nucleated cell counts came from reference gene primer amplification. Measured with immunoSEQ multiplex PCR; TCRdb has only the in-frame clones, and not every one. The DNA gave D and trimming, while V, J and clone size come from that table. The profile shows some 300,000 clones, approximately 90% of them singletons. The TCR comes from a woman aged 45-60 years with COVID-19, enrolled during active disease. Source material: peripheral blood.

CDR3 amino acids: CASSLATGGGDQPQHF. The DNA of the CDR3 is TGTGCCAGCAGCTTAGCGACAGGGGGCGGAGATCAGCCCCAGCATTTT. The chain recombines TRBV7-9 with TRBJ1-5; the match to TRBD1 covers 10 bases. From germline, CDR1 is SEHNR and CDR2 FQNEAQ (reference sequence). CDR3 length: 16 residues. Trimming cost V 0 bases and J 5 bases; bases outside gene matches: 4.